These 16 T cell receptor beta chains were all obtained from the same sample, sequenced in a study of T cell changes during pregnancy in multiple sclerosis. TCRdb's table, derived via immunoSEQ multiplex PCR, lists solely in-frame clones and lacks some. The table has approximately 53,000 clones, over 90% seen once. The material was CD4+ T cells from peripheral blood mononuclear cells, obtained after pregnancy. These receptors were collected from a female donor in good health, enrolled as a control in a pregnancy study.

This sequence joins TRBV11-2 and TRBJ1-2; D is unclear. Germline-derived CDR1 and CDR2 are SGHAT and FQNNGV. Trimming cost V 0 bases and J 7 bases, with 15 bases left between them. The CDR3 extends over 15 amino acids. CDR3 residues: CASSLDPNPRSGYTF. CDR3 nucleotides: TGTGCCAGCAGCTTAGACCCCAACCCCCGGAGTGGCTACACCTTC.

This sequence joins TRBV2 and TRBJ2-5; tentatively, D is TRBD2 (6 bases). V was clipped by 6 bases and J by 12 bases, with 17 bases between them. The CDR3 runs to 12 residues. From germline, CDR1 is SNHLY and CDR2 FYNNEI. CDR3 nucleotides: TGTGCCAGCAGGCGGGACCTGGGCGGGGAGTACTTC. This codes for CASRRDLGGEYF.

The chain employs TRBV5-6 and TRBJ2-7; 11 nucleotides agree with TRBD1. The CDR3 runs 16 residues. V was pared by 1 base and J by 0 bases, with 3 bases of the junction left unmatched. Germline CDR1 SGHDT, CDR2 YYEEEE. This chain's CDR3 is CASSLYGTGGSYEQYF. CDR3 nucleotides: TGTGCCAGCAGCTTGTATGGGACAGGGGGCTCCTACGAGCAGTACTTC. Variable domain in full (rest from reference TRBV5-6 and TRBJ2-7): DAGVTQSPTHLIKTRGQQVTLRCSPKSGHDTVSWYQQALGQGPQFIFQYYEEEERQRGNFPDRFSGHQFPNYSSELNVNALLLGDSALYLCASSLYGTGGSYEQYFGPGTRLTVT.

This clone was seen a single time. The V call is TRBV6-1, the J call TRBJ1-2, with 9 bases fitting TRBD1. This CDR3 is 15 amino acids long. The V gene end was trimmed by 7 bases and the J gene end by 3 bases; junction bases not matched to a gene: 9. Germline values: CDR1 MNHNS, CDR2 SASEGT. CDR3 coding DNA: TGTGCCAGCATCTTACAGGGGGCCGGTCACTATGGCTACACCTTC. As protein: CASILQGAGHYGYTF.

V usage is TRBV14 and J usage is TRBJ2-5, with D possibly being TRBD1 (6 bases). The germline V and J ends were trimmed by 4 bases and 5 bases, with 14 bases remaining between them. Looked up from germline, CDR1 is SGHDN and CDR2 is FVKESK. CDR3 length: 14 residues. In DNA form, the CDR3 reads TGTGCCAGCAGCCCCCGACAGGCTGGGGAGACCCAGTACTTC. Protein: CASSPRQAGETQYF.

CDR3 coding DNA: TGTGCCAGCACTACCGGACTAGCGGGGCCAGGCAATGAGCAGTTCTTC. Protein product: CASTTGLAGPGNEQFF. The chain links TRBV4-2 to TRBJ2-1, with TRBD2 identical over 12 bases. CDR1 is LGHNA and CDR2 is YNFKEQ in the germline V gene. With 7 bases clipped from V and 6 bases from J, the junction kept 10 bases outside the gene matches. CDR3 length equals 16 residues.

The CDR3 spells CASRTTQGTGYEQYF. The CDR3 DNA is TGTGCCAGCAGGACCACTCAGGGAACGGGCTACGAGCAGTACTTC. The chain carries TRBV6-1 and TRBJ2-7; possible D gene TRBD1, 5 bases. Germline-derived CDR1 and CDR2 are MNHNS and SASEGT. Trimming cost V 6 bases and J 3 bases, with 18 bases left between them. There are 15 residues in the CDR3.

A note on this clone: Additional DNA sequences in this sample encode the identical CDR3. The genes are TRBV11-2 and TRBJ2-7; 10 bases are shared with TRBD2. The CDR3 is 15 residues long. V was clipped by 5 bases and J by 6 bases; unmatched bases: 10. CDR1 and CDR2 (germline): SGHAT, FQNNGV. This CDR3 is CASSLSGRRAGEQYF. CDR3 in DNA: TGTGCCAGCAGCCTTAGCGGGAGGCGGGCAGGCGAGCAGTACTTC.

This chain uses TRBV2 with TRBJ2-6; perhaps TRBD1 as D (6 bases). V was clipped by 4 bases and J by 12 bases, with 19 bases between them. Germline assignment: CDR1 SNHLY and CDR2 FYNNEI. This CDR3 has 15 residues. CDR3 loop: CASSAVKRGIAVLTF. The CDR3 coding sequence is TGTGCCAGCAGTGCAGTTAAAAGGGGGATTGCCGTCCTGACTTTC.

The chain carries TRBV29-1 and TRBJ2-2, with TRBD1 matching 8 bases. The CDR3 has 15 amino acids. Germline V CDR1 and CDR2: SQVTM, ANQGSEA. Germline trimming cut 6 bases from V and 5 bases from J; bases unmatched to any gene: 11. In DNA, the CDR3 is TGCAGCGTACCAGGACAGGGTCAGTGGACCGGGGAGCTGTTTTTT. Translated, it gives CSVPGQGQWTGELFF.

The V gene is TRBV19, the J gene TRBJ2-1; TRBD2 agrees at 8 bases. The CDR3 totals 15 residues. From germline, CDR1 is LNHDA and CDR2 SQIVND (reference sequence). The V gene end was trimmed by 4 bases and the J gene end by 9 bases; junction bases not matched to a gene: 11. CDR3 DNA sequence: TGTGCCAGTAGTACCCTAGCGGGCAGTGTTGGTGAGCAGTTCTTC. Encoded protein: CASSTLAGSVGEQFF. Full variable domain (rest looked up from reference TRBV19 and TRBJ2-1): DGGITQSPKYLFRKEGQNVTLSCEQNLNHDAMYWYRQDPGQGLRLIYYSQIVNDFQKGDIAEGYSVSREKKESFPLTVTSAQKNPTAFYLCASSTLAGSVGEQFFGPGTRLTVL.

J is TRBJ1-5 and V is TRBV28; the D gene is possibly TRBD1 (5 bases). The CDR3 is made up of 16 amino acids. V was clipped by 5 bases and J by 2 bases, with 16 bases between them. Germline CDR1 reads MDHEN; CDR2 reads SYDVKM. The CDR3 sequence is CASSPRTFRGNQPQHF. The CDR3 coding sequence is TGTGCCAGCAGTCCCCGGACATTTCGCGGCAATCAGCCCCAGCATTTT.

The chain uses TRBV12-5 and TRBJ1-1; no clear D. This CDR3 has 16 residues. V lost 2 bases to trimming and J lost 6 bases, with 19 bases between them. Per germline, CDR1 LGHNT and CDR2 FRNRAP. DNA of the CDR3: TGTGCTAGTGGTTTGAATCCGCGGGCAGTGCCCTCTGAAGCTTTCTTT. As protein: CASGLNPRAVPSEAFF. The complete variable domain, with remaining parts taken from reference TRBV12-5 and TRBJ1-1, reads DARVTQTPRHKVTEMGQEVTMRCQPILGHNTVFWYRQTMMQGLELLAYFRNRAPLDDSGMPKDRFSAEMPDATLATLKIQPSEPRDSAVYFCASGLNPRAVPSEAFFGQGTRLTVV.

V gene TRBV7-8 combines with J gene TRBJ1-2; D is unresolved. Germline assignment: CDR1 SGHVS and CDR2 FQNEAQ. V lost 3 bases, J lost 4 bases, and 9 bases lay in between. The CDR3 has 13 residues. CDR3 in DNA: TGTGCCAGCAGCTTCCCGGGTTCCTATGGCTACACCTTC. Translating it yields CASSFPGSYGYTF.

The chain joins TRBV2 to TRBJ1-3; tentative D call: TRBD1 (5 bases). The ends were cut back, 3 bases at V and 1 base at J, with 10 bases in the middle. CDR1 and CDR2 from the germline V gene are SNHLY and FYNNEI. The CDR3 loop spans 15 amino acids. The CDR3 is CASSDLGGSGNTIYF. CDR3 in DNA: TGTGCCAGCAGTGATCTTGGGGGGTCTGGAAACACCATATATTTT. Supplemented by reference TRBV2 and TRBJ1-3, the full variable domain reads EPEVTQTPSHQVTQMGQEVILRCVPISNHLYFYWYRQILGQKVEFLVSFYNNEISEKSEIFDDQFSVERPDGSNFTLKIRSTKLEDSAMYFCASSDLGGSGNTIYFGEGSWLTVV.

The chain recombines TRBV5-8 with TRBJ2-7; D might be TRBD2 (7 bases). Germline V CDR1 and CDR2: SGHTS, YDEGEE. The CDR3 contains 14 residues. Trimming stripped 4 bases from V and 4 bases from J, with 15 bases between. CDR3 protein: CASSARGAGYEQYF. Here the CDR3 DNA reads TGTGCCAGCAGCGCACGGGGGGCGGGTTACGAGCAGTACTTC.